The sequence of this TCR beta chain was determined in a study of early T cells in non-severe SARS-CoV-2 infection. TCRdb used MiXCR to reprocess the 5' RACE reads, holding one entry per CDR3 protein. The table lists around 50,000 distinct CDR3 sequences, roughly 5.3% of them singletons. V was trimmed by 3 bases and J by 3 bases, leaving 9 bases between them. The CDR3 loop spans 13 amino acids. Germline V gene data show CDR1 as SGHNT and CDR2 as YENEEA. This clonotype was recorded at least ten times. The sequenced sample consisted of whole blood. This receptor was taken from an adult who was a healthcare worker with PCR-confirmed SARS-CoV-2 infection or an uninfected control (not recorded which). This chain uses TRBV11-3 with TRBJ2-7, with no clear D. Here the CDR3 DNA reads TGTGCCAGCAGCTTCCCCCCGCACTACGAGCAGTACTTC. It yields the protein CASSFPPHYEQYF.